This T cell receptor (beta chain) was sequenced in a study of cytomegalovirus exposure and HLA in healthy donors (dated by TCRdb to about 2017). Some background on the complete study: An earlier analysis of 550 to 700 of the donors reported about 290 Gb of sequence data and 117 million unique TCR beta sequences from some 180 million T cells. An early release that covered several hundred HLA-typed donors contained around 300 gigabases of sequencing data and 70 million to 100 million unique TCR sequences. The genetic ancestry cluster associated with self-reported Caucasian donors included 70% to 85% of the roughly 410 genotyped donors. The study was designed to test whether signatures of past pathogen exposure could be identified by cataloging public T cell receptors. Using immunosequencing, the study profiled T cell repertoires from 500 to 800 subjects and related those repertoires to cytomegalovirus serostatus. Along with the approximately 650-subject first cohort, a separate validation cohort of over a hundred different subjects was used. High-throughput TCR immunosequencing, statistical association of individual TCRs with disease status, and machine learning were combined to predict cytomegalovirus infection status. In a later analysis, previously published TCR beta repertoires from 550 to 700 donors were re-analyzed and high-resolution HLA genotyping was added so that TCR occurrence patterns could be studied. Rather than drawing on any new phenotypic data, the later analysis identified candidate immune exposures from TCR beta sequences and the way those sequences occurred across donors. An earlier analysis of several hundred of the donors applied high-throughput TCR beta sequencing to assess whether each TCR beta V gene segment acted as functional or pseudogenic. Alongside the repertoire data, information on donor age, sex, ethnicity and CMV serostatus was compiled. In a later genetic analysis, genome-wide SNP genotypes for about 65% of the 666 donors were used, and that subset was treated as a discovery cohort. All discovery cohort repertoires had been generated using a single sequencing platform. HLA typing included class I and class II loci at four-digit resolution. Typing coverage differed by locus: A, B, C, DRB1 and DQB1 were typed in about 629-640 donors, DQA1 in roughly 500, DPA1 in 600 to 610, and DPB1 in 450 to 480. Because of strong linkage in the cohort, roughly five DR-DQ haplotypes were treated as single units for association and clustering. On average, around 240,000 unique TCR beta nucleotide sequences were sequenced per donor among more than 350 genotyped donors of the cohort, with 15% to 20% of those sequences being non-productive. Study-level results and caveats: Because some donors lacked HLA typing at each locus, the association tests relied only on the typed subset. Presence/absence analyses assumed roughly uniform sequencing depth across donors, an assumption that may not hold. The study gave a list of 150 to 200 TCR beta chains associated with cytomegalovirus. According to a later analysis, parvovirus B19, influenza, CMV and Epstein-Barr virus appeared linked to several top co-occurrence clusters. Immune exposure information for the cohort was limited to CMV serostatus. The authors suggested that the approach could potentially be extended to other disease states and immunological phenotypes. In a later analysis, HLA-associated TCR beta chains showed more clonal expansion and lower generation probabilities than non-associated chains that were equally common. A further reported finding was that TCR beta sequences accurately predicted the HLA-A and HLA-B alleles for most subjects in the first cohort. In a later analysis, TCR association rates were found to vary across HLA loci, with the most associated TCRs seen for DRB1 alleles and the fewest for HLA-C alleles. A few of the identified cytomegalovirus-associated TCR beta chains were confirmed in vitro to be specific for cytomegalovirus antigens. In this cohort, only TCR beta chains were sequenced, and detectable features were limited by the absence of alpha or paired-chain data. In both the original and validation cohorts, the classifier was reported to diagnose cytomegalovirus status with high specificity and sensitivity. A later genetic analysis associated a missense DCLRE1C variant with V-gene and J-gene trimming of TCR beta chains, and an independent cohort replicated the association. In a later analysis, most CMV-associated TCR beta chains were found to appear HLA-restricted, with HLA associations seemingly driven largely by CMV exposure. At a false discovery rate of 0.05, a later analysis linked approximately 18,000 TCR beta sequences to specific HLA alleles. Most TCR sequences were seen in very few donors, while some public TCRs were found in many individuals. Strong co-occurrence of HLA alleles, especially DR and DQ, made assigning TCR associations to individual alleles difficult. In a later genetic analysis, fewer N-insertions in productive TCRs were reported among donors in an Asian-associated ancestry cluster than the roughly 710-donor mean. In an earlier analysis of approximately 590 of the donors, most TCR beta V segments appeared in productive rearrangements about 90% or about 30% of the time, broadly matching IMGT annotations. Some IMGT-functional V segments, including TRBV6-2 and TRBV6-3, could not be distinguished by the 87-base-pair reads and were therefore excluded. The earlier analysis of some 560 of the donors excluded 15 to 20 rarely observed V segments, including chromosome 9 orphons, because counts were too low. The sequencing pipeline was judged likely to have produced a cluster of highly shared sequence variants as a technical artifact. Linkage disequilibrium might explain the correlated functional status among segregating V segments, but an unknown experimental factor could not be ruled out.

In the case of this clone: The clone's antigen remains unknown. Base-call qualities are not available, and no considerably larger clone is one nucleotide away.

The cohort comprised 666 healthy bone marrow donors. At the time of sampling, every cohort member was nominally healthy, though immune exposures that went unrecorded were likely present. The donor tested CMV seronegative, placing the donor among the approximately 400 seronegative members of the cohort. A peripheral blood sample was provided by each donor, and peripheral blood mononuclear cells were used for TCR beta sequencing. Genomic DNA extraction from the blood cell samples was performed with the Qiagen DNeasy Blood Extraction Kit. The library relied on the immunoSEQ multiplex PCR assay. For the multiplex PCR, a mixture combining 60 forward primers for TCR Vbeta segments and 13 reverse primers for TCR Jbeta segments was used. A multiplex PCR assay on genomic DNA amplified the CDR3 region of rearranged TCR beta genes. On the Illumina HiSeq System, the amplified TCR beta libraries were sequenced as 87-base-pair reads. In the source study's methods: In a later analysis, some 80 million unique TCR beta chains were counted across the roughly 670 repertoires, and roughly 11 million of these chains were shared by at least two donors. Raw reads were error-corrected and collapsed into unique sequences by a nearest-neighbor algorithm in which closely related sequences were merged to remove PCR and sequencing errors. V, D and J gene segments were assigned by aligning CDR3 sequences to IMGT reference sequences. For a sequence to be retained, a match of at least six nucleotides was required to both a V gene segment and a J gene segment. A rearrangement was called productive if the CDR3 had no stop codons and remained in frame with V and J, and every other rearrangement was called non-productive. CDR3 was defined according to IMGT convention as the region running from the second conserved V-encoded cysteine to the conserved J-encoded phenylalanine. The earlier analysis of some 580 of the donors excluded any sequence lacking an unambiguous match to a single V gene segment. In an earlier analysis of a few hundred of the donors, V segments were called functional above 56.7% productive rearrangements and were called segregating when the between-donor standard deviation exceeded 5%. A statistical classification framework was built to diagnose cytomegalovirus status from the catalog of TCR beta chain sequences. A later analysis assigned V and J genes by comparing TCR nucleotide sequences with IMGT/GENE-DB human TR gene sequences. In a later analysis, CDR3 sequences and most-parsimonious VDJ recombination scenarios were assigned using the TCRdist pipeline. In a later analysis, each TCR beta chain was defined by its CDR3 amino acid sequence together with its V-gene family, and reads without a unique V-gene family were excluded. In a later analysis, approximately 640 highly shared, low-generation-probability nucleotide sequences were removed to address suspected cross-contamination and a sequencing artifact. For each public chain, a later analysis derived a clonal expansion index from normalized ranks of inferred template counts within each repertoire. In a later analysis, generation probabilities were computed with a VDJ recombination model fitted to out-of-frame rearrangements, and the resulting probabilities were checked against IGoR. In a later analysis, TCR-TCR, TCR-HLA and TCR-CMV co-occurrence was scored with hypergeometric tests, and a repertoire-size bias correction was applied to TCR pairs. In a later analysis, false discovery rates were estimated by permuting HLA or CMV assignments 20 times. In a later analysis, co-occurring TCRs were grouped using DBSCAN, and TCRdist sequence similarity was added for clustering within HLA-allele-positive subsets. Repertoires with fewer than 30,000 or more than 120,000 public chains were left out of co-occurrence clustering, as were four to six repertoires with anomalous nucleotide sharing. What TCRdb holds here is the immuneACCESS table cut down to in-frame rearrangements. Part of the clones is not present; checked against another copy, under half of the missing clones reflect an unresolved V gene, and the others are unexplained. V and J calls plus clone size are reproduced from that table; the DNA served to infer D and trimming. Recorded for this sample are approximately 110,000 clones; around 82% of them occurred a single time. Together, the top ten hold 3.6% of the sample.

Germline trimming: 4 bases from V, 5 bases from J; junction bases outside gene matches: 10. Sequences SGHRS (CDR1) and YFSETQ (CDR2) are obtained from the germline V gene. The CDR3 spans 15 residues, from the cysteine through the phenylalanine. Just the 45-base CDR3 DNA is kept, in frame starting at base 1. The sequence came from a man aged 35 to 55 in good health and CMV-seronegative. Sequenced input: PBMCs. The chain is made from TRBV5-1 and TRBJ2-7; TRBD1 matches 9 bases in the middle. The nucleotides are TGCGCCAGCAGCATGCCGGGACAGGGTCTCCACGAGCAGTACTTC. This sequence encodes CASSMPGQGLHEQYF.